A selection of T cell receptor beta chains follows, all from one sample in a study of shared clonotypes between healthy human individuals. The protocol was immunoSEQ multiplex PCR, while the TCRdb copy is restricted to in-frame clones and leaves out a portion. The repertoire consists of approximately 2.3 million clones, with more than 80% occurring once and the leading ten covering under 0.45%. The sequencing sample was made of naive CD4+ T cells from PBMCs. The receptors were gathered from a man between 18 and 29 years old in good health. Some clones in this sample may be carry-over from other donors' samples. Each CDR3 is given with its conserved first and last residue. A D gene is named only where the DNA matches it firmly. Rows may omit the clone size; those that give it use once, few, many or a size class.

NA	NA	TRBV11-2	TRBJ2-5	CASSLGRQETQYF	TGTGCCAGCAGCTTAGGCAGGCAAGAGACCCAGTACTTC
NA	NA	TRBV6-1	TRBJ2-7	CASMRAGPYEQYF	TGTGCCAGCATGAGGGCAGGGCCCTACGAGCAGTACTTC
NA	NA	TRBV19	TRBJ1-2	CASSIWQGPSGYGYTF	TGTGCCAGTAGTATCTGGCAGGGACCGTCGGGGTATGGCTACACCTTC
NA	NA	TRBV19	TRBJ1-2	CASSISGWSGYGYTF	TGTGCCAGTAGTATTTCCGGGTGGAGCGGCTATGGCTACACCTTC
NA	TRBD1	TRBV28	TRBJ2-2	CASSSVGQGYTGELFF	TGTGCCAGCAGTTCGGTAGGACAGGGATACACCGGGGAGCTGTTTTTT
once	NA	TRBV30	TRBJ2-2	CAWSSGRNTGELFF	TGTGCCTGGAGTAGCGGCAGGAACACCGGGGAGCTGTTTTTT
NA	TRBD1	TRBV28	TRBJ1-2	CASSLRQGGVYGYTF	TGTGCCAGCAGTTTACGACAGGGTGGGGTTTATGGCTACACCTTC
NA	NA	TRBV29-1	TRBJ1-1	CSVKDHLGGTEAFF	TGCAGCGTTAAAGACCACTTAGGGGGTACTGAAGCTTTCTTT
NA	NA	TRBV9	TRBJ2-2	CASSVTGGELFF	TGTGCCAGCAGCGTAACGGGCGGGGAGCTGTTTTTT
once	NA	TRBV7-3	TRBJ2-7	CASSLGESSYEQYF	TGTGCCAGCAGCTTGGGCGAAAGCTCCTACGAGCAGTACTTC
NA	NA	TRBV19	TRBJ2-6	CASICGLAGANVLTF	TGTGCCAGTATTTGCGGGCTAGCTGGGGCCAACGTCCTGACTTTC
NA	NA	TRBV7-2	TRBJ1-5	CASSLLGFSNQPQHF	TGTGCCAGCAGCCTACTGGGATTTAGCAATCAGCCCCAGCATTTT
once	TRBD2	TRBV7-2	TRBJ2-7	CASSLERPSGVYEQYF	TGTGCCAGCAGCTTAGAACGCCCTAGCGGGGTCTACGAGCAGTACTTC
NA	NA	TRBV19	TRBJ2-1	CASSRTSRNEQFF	TGTGCCAGTAGCCGCACATCTCGCAATGAGCAGTTCTTC
NA	NA	TRBV5-4	TRBJ2-2	CASSLPQGALLRGELFF	TGTGCCAGCAGCTTACCCCAAGGGGCCCTTCTGCGCGGGGAGCTGTTTTTT
once	NA	TRBV28	TRBJ1-5	CASSFEGFNQPQHF	TGTGCCAGCAGTTTTGAGGGGTTTAATCAGCCCCAGCATTTT
once	TRBD1	TRBV11-1	TRBJ2-7	CASADRGRFYEQYF	TGTGCCAGCGCGGACAGGGGGCGATTCTACGAGCAGTACTTC
few	TRBD1	TRBV6-1	TRBJ1-5	CASTEGASNQPQHF	TGTGCCAGCACGGAGGGGGCGAGCAATCAGCCCCAGCATTTT
NA	TRBD2	TRBV10-3	TRBJ2-1	CAISGTSGSLGEQFF	TGTGCCATCAGCGGGACTAGCGGGAGTTTGGGTGAGCAGTTCTTC
NA	NA	TRBV18	TRBJ1-2	CASSPSGNYGYTF	TGTGCCAGCTCACCATCCGGGAACTATGGCTACACCTTC
NA	NA	TRBV11-1	TRBJ2-7	CASSSRFSYEQYF	TGTGCCAGCAGCTCCAGATTCTCCTACGAGCAGTACTTC
few	NA	TRBV4-1	TRBJ1-1	CASSLEPGGGRTEAFF	TGCGCCAGCAGCCTTGAACCGGGAGGGGGAAGAACTGAAGCTTTCTTT
NA	TRBD2	TRBV28	TRBJ2-7	CASSLWGLADSYEQYF	TGTGCCAGCAGTTTATGGGGACTAGCGGACTCCTACGAGCAGTACTTC
NA	TRBD1	TRBV18	TRBJ1-3	CASSPLSGGYGNTIYF	TGTGCCAGCTCACCATTATCAGGGGGTTACGGAAACACCATATATTTT
NA	NA	TRBV7-2	TRBJ2-1	CASSLLRDEQFF	TGTGCCAGCAGCTTACTCCGGGATGAGCAGTTCTTC
NA	NA	TRBV19	TRBJ2-5	CASSIESQGPSYQYF	TGTGCCAGTAGTATAGAGTCCCAGGGCCCCTCTTACCAGTACTTC
NA	TRBD1	TRBV5-1	TRBJ2-7	CASSETGVFDEQYF	TGCGCCAGCAGCGAGACAGGGGTTTTCGACGAGCAGTACTTC
NA	TRBD1	TRBV27	TRBJ1-6	CASSLYRGGWNSPLHF	TGTGCCAGCAGTTTATACAGGGGCGGTTGGAATTCACCCCTCCACTTT
NA	NA	TRBV5-1	TRBJ2-3	CASSLDGPSTDTQYF	TGCGCCAGCAGCTTGGACGGGCCTAGCACAGATACGCAGTATTTT
NA	NA	TRBV28	TRBJ2-2	CASSDTNTGELFF	TGTGCCAGCAGTGACACGAACACCGGGGAGCTGTTTTTT
NA	NA	TRBV28	TRBJ2-5	CASSTYQETQYF	TGTGCCAGCAGTACGTACCAAGAGACCCAGTACTTC
NA	NA	TRBV7-6	TRBJ2-1	CASSLAGASQFF	TGTGCCAGCAGCTTAGCGGGGGCATCGCAGTTCTTC
NA	NA	TRBV12-5	TRBJ2-1	CASGSPLASSYNEQFF	TGTGCTAGTGGATCCCCCCTAGCGAGCTCCTACAATGAGCAGTTCTTC
NA	TRBD1	TRBV7-9	TRBJ2-3	CASSKGQGADTQYF	TGTGCCAGCAGCAAGGGACAGGGAGCAGATACGCAGTATTTT
NA	TRBD1	TRBV28	TRBJ1-2	CASSLTTGINYGYTF	TGTGCCAGCAGTTTAACGACAGGGATTAACTATGGCTACACCTTC
NA	TRBD2	TRBV29-1	TRBJ2-5	CSVEYSGSQMETQYF	TGCAGCGTTGAGTACAGCGGGAGCCAGATGGAGACCCAGTACTTC
NA	NA	TRBV6-5	TRBJ2-3	CASSYSAGRDTQYF	TGTGCCAGCAGTTACTCGGCAGGACGAGATACGCAGTATTTT
NA	NA	TRBV19	TRBJ2-4	CASSIDRDALRRTKNIQYF	TGTGCCAGTAGTATAGATCGCGATGCCCTCCGGAGAACCAAAAACATTCAGTACTTC
NA	NA	TRBV10-3	TRBJ1-3	CATTVSPGNTIYF	TGTGCCACCACCGTTTCGCCTGGAAACACCATATATTTT
NA	TRBD1	TRBV2	TRBJ2-3	CASRSAGTGGGADTQYF	TGTGCCAGCAGAAGCGCCGGGACAGGGGGTGGGGCAGATACGCAGTATTTT
NA	TRBD2	TRBV5-1	TRBJ2-3	CASSSSPSGAGGTDTQYF	TGCGCCAGCAGCTCCTCACCTAGCGGAGCGGGAGGCACAGATACGCAGTATTTT
NA	TRBD1	TRBV6-5	TRBJ1-1	CASRLDRVSTEAFF	TGTGCCAGCAGGTTGGACAGGGTGAGCACTGAAGCTTTCTTT
few	NA	TRBV11-2	TRBJ1-1	CASSPMGNTEAFF	TGTGCCAGCAGCCCAATGGGGAACACTGAAGCTTTCTTT
NA	TRBD1	TRBV28	TRBJ1-1	CASSSGGVNTEAFF	TGTGCCAGCAGCTCAGGGGGCGTGAACACTGAAGCTTTCTTT
NA	TRBD1	TRBV7-2	TRBJ1-4	CASSLEGAGYEKLFF	TGTGCCAGCAGCTTAGAGGGGGCGGGGTATGAAAAACTGTTTTTT
NA	NA	TRBV15	TRBJ2-5	CATSWRAGETQYF	TGTGCCACCAGCTGGAGGGCAGGAGAGACCCAGTACTTC
NA	TRBD2	TRBV6-1	TRBJ2-2	CASSGTGLVRPGELFF	TGTGCCAGCAGTGGTACGGGACTAGTTAGGCCCGGGGAGCTGTTTTTT
NA	NA	TRBV6-1	TRBJ1-5	CATGPLMGQPQHF	TGTGCCACGGGCCCCCTCATGGGTCAGCCCCAGCATTTT
NA	TRBD2	TRBV18	TRBJ2-1	CASSTTGTILNEQFF	TGTGCCAGCTCAACCACCGGGACTATTTTGAATGAGCAGTTCTTC
NA	NA	TRBV9	TRBJ1-3	CASSVRSGPRSGNTIYF	TGTGCCAGCAGCGTAAGGTCGGGACCACGCTCTGGAAACACCATATATTTT
NA	TRBD1	TRBV2	TRBJ2-6	CAIPTGGAPGANVLTF	TGTGCCATCCCGACAGGGGGCGCACCTGGGGCCAACGTCCTGACTTTC
NA	NA	TRBV18	TRBJ2-2	CASSPPDRFTGELFF	TGTGCCAGCTCACCACCGGACAGATTCACCGGGGAGCTGTTTTTT
NA	NA	TRBV20-1	TRBJ2-1	CSARGTEQFF	TGCAGTGCTAGAGGGACTGAGCAGTTCTTC